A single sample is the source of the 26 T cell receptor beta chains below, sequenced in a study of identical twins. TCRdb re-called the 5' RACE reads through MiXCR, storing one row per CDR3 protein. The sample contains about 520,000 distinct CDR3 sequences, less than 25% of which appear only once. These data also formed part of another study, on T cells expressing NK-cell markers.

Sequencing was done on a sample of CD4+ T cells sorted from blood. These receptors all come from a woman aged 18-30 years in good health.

CDR3 coding DNA: TGTGCCAGCAGCCAGACACCTATGAACACTGAAGCTTTCTTT. This translates into CASSQTPMNTEAFF. V usage is TRBV3-1 and J usage is TRBJ1-1; D is uncertain. Germline V gives CDR1 LGHDT, CDR2 YNNKEL (reference sequence). This CDR3 is built from 14 residues. Trimming shortened V by 3 bases and J by 0 bases, and 8 bases separated the two germline ends.

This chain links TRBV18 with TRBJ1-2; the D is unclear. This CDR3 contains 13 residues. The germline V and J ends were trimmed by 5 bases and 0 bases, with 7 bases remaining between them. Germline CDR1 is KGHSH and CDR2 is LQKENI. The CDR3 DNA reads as TGTGCCAGCTCAGACGGAGCTAACTATGGCTACACCTTC. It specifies CASSDGANYGYTF.

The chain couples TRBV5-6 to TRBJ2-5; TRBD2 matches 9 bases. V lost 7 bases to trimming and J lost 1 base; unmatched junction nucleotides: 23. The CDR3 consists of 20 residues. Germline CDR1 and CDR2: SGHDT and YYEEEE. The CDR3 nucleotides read TGTGCCAGCGGCCCTGGGGTCCTAAGCGGGAGGTCACCCCCCCAAGAGACCCAGTACTTC. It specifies CASGPGVLSGRSPPQETQYF.

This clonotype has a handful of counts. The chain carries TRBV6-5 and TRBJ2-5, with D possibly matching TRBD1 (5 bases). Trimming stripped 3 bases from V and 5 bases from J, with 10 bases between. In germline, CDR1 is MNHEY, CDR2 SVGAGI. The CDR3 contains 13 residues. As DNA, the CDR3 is TGTGCCAGCAGTTATAGTAAGGGGGAGACCCAGTACTTC. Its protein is CASSYSKGETQYF.

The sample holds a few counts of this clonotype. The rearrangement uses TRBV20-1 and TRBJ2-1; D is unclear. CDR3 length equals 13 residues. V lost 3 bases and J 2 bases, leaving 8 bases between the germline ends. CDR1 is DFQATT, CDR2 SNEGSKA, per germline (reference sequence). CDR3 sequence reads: CSASMDPYNEQFF. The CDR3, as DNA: TGCAGTGCTAGTATGGACCCCTACAATGAGCAGTTCTTC.

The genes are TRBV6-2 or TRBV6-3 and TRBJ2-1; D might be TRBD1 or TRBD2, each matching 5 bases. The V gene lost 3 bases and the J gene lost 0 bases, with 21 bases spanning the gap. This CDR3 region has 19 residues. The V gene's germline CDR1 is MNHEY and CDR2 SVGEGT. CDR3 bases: TGTGCCAGCAGTTATCTGTTGGGGGTGGGGCGGGTCTCCTACAATGAGCAGTTCTTC. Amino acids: CASSYLLGVGRVSYNEQFF.

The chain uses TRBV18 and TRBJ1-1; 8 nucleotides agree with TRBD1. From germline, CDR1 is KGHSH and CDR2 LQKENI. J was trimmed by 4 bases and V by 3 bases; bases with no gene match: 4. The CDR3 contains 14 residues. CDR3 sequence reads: CASSPTGVPTEAFF. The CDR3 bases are TGTGCCAGCTCACCGACAGGGGTTCCCACTGAAGCTTTCTTT.

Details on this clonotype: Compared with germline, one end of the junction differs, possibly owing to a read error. This CDR3 is CVSRPTSGGFDEQFF. In DNA form, the CDR3 reads TGTGTCAGCAGACCGACTAGCGGGGGCTTCGATGAGCAGTTCTTC. The V gene is TRBV6-2 or TRBV6-3, the J gene TRBJ2-1; 12 bases fit TRBD2. CDR3 length: 15 residues. Germline-derived CDR1 and CDR2 are MNHEY and SVGEGT.

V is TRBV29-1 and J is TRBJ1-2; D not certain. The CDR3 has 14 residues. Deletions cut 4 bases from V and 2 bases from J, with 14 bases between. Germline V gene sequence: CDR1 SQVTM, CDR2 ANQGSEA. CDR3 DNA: TGCAGCGTTGTTGCAGATTCGAGAAACTATGGCTACACCTTC. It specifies CSVVADSRNYGYTF.

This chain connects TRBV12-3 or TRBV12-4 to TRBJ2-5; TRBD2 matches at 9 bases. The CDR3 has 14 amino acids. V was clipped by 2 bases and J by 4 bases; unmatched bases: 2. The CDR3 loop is CASSLLAGPETQYF. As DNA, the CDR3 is TGTGCCAGCAGTTTACTAGCGGGGCCAGAGACCCAGTACTTC.

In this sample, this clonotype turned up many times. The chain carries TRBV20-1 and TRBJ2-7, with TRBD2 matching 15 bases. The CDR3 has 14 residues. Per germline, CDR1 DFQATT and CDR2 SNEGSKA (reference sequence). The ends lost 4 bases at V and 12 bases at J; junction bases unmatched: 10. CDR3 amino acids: CSATTPGLAGGLYF. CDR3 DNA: TGCAGTGCTACAACTCCGGGACTAGCGGGGGGTCTGTACTTC.

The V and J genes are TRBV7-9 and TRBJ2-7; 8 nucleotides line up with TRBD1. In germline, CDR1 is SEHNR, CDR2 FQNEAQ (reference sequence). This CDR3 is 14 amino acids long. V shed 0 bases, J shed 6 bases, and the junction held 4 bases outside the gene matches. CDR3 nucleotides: TGTGCCAGCAGCTTAGCCCAGGGGGCGAGCGAGCAGTACTTC. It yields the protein CASSLAQGASEQYF.

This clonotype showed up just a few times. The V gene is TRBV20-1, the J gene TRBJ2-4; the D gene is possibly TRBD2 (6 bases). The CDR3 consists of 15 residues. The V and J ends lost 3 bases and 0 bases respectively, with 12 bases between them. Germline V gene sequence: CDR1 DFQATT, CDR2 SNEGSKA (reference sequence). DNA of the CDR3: TGCAGTGCTAGCCCCGTGGGGGGAGCCAAAAACATTCAGTACTTC. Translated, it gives CSASPVGGAKNIQYF.

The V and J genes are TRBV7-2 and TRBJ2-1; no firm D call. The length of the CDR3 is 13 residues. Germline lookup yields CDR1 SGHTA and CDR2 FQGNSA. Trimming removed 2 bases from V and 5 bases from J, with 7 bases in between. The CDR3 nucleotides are TGTGCCAGCAGCTTAAACAGTAACAATGAGCAGTTCTTC. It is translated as CASSLNSNNEQFF.

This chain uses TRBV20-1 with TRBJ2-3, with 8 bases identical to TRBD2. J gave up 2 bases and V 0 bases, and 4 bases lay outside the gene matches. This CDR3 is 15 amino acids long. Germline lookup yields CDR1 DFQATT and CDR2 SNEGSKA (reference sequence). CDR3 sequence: CSARDVLAATDTQYF. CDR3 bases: TGCAGTGCTAGAGATGTACTAGCGGCCACAGATACGCAGTATTTT.

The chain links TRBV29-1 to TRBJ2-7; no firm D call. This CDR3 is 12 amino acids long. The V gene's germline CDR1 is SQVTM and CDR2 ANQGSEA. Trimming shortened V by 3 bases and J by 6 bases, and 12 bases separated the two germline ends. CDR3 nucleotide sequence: TGCAGCGTTGACTCCGCGTCGGGCGAGCAGTACTTC. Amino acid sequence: CSVDSASGEQYF.

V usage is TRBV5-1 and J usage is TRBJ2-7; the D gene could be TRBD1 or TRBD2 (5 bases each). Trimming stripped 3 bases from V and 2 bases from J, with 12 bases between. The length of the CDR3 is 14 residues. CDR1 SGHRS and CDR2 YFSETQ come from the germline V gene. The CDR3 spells CASSWAGTAYEQYF. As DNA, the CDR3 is TGCGCCAGCAGCTGGGCCGGGACGGCCTACGAGCAGTACTTC.

DNA for the CDR3: TGCAGTGCTAGTAGCGGCCCGAGCTCCTACAATGAGCAGTTCTTC. Amino acids: CSASSGPSSYNEQFF. The rearrangement joins TRBV20-1 to TRBJ2-1, with TRBD2 as a possible D gene (6 bases). Trimming shortened V by 3 bases and J by 0 bases, and 12 bases separated the two germline ends. The CDR3 extends over 15 amino acids. Per germline, CDR1 DFQATT and CDR2 SNEGSKA (reference sequence).

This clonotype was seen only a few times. The CDR3 spells CASSATSANTGELFF. The DNA for the CDR3 is TGCGCCAGCAGCGCGACTAGCGCGAACACCGGGGAGCTGTTTTTT. The chain links TRBV5-1 to TRBJ2-2; 8 bases fit TRBD2. Germline lookup yields CDR1 SGHRS and CDR2 YFSETQ. This CDR3 contains 15 residues. V lost 4 bases, J lost 0 bases, and 2 bases stayed unmatched.

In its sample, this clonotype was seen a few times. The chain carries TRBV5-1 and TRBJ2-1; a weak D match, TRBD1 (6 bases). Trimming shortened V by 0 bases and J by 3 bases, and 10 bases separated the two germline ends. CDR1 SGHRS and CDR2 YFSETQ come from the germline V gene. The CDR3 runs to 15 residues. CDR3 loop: CASSLAGVGYNEQFF. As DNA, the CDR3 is TGCGCCAGCAGCTTGGCAGGGGTTGGCTACAATGAGCAGTTCTTC.

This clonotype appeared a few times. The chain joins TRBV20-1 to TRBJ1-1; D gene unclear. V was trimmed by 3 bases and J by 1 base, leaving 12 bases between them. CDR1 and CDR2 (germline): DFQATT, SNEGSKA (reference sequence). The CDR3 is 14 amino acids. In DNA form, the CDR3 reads TGCAGTGCTAGGGTCAGAACCTCGAACACTGAAGCTTTCTTT. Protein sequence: CSARVRTSNTEAFF.

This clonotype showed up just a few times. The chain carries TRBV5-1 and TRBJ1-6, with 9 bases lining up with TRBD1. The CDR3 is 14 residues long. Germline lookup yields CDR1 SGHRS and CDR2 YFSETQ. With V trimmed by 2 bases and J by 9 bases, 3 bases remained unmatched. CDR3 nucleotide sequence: TGCGCCAGCAGCTTACAGGGGGCTAGTTCACCCCTCCACTTT. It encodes CASSLQGASSPLHF.

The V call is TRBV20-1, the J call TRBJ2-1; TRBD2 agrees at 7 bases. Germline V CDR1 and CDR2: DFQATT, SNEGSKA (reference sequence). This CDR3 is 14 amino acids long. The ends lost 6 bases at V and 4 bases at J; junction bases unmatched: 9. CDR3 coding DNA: TGCAGTGCAAAGAGTCCTAGCGGTTACAATGAGCAGTTCTTC. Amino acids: CSAKSPSGYNEQFF.

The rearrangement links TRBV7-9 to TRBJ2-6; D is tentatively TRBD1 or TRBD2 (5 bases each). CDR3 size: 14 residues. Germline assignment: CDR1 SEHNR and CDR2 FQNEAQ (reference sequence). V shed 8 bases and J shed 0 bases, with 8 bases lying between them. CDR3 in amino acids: CASERGSGANVLTF. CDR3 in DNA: TGTGCCAGCGAGAGGGGCTCTGGGGCCAACGTCCTGACTTTC.

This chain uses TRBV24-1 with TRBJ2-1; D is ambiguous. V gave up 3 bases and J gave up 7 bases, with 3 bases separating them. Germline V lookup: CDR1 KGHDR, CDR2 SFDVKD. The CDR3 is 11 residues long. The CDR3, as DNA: TGTGCCACCAGTGATGGGAATGAGCAGTTCTTC. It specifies CATSDGNEQFF.

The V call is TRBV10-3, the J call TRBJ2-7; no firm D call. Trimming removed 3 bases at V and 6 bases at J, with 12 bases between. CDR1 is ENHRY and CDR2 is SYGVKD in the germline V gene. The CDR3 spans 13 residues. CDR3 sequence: CAISDRRIGEQYF. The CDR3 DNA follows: TGTGCCATCAGTGATCGTCGAATCGGCGAGCAGTACTTC.